This paragraph reports one T cell receptor beta chain. The antigen remains undetermined. This specimen comes from a study of response to subunit inactivated influenza vaccine. Study results and limitations: The authors suggested that few new T cells are recruited per seasonal influenza vaccination.

TCRdb processed the RT-PCR reads anew with MiXCR; each CDR3 protein has one entry. The table has a few hundred thousand distinct CDR3 sequences, just over 20% seen once; the top ten hold 9.5% to 13%. With 10 bases removed from V and 6 bases from J, the gap between germline ends came to 19 bases. The CDR3 has 14 amino acids. Material: PBMCs from blood, obtained 21 months after vaccination. The clonotype originates from a man aged 45-69 years who received an inactivated influenza vaccine. The chain carries TRBV12-3 or TRBV12-4 and TRBJ2-1; perhaps TRBD2 as D (5 bases). CDR3 protein: CAITRLPPANEQFF. The CDR3 DNA reads as TGTGCCATCACACGACTACCCCCCGCCAATGAGCAGTTCTTC.